Presented here are 24 T cell receptor beta chains from one specimen sequenced in a study of cytomegalovirus exposure and HLA in healthy donors. The repertoire was sequenced with immunoSEQ multiplex PCR; TCRdb's copy has only in-frame clones and lacks some. The table records around 240,000 clones, 85% to 90% of them present only once. Sequenced: PBMCs. These receptors all come from a woman between 18 and 30 years old in good health and CMV-seronegative.

The chain is built from TRBV18 and TRBJ1-5, with 7 bases identical to TRBD1. Germline V lookup: CDR1 KGHSH, CDR2 LQKENI. With V trimmed by 2 bases and J by 4 bases, 5 bases remained unmatched. CDR3 length: 15 amino acids. The CDR3 reads CASSPADRANQPQHF. The CDR3 DNA reads as TGTGCCAGCTCACCAGCAGACAGGGCAAATCAGCCCCAGCATTTT. The full variable domain, its missing parts supplied by reference TRBV18 and TRBJ1-5, is NAGVMQNPRHLVRRRGQEARLRCSPMKGHSHVYWYRQLPEEGLKFMVYLQKENIIDESGMPKERFSAEFPKEGPSILRIQQVVRGDSAAYFCASSPADRANQPQHFGDGTRLSIL.

V and J are TRBV7-2 and TRBJ2-3; D unresolved. The CDR3 runs 13 residues. From germline, CDR1 is SGHTA and CDR2 FQGNSA. Trimming removed 0 bases at V and 2 bases at J, with 3 bases between. CDR3 sequence (DNA): TGTGCCAGCAGCTTAGCCTACACAGATACGCAGTATTTT. This encodes CASSLAYTDTQYF.

The V call is TRBV6-5, the J call TRBJ2-7, with a possible D match to TRBD2 (5 bases). Trimming stripped 4 bases from V and 0 bases from J, with 13 bases between. Germline-derived CDR1 and CDR2 are MNHEY and SVGAGI. The CDR3 spans 15 residues. The DNA for the CDR3 is TGTGCCAGCAGTTTGACCGGGGAGCTCTCCTACGAGCAGTACTTC. Translation gives CASSLTGELSYEQYF.

This sequence joins TRBV5-4 and TRBJ2-7; 8 bases match TRBD1. Germline CDR1 SGHNT, CDR2 YYREEE (reference sequence). This CDR3 comprises 11 residues. CDR3 in amino acids: CASSLGGQGDV. As DNA, the CDR3 is TGTGCCAGCAGCTTGGGTGGACAGGGAGACGTC.

The rearrangement links TRBV27 to TRBJ2-7; 8 bases match TRBD1. Trimming removed 5 bases from V and 3 bases from J; junction bases left unmatched: 21. The germline V gene encodes CDR1 MNHEY and CDR2 SMNVEV (reference sequence). CDR3 length: 19 amino acids. The CDR3: CASSIRDRRFEDEDYEQYF. CDR3 bases: TGTGCCAGCAGTATCCGGGACAGGCGTTTTGAGGATGAGGACTACGAGCAGTACTTC.

The J gene is TRBJ2-7, the V gene TRBV4-1, with TRBD1 identical over 10 bases. Germline V gene sequence: CDR1 MGHRA, CDR2 YSYEKL. J gave up 5 bases and V 2 bases, and 6 bases lay outside the gene matches. The CDR3 is made up of 15 amino acids. The CDR3, as DNA: TGCGCCAGCAGCCAACCGGGACAGGGGTCCCACGAGCAGTACGTC. Its protein product is CASSQPGQGSHEQYV.

There are a few counts of this clone. This chain joins TRBV7-3 and TRBJ1-6; 7 bases fit TRBD1. This CDR3 has 17 amino acids. CDR1 is SGHTA and CDR2 is FQGTGA in the germline V gene. V lost 1 base, J lost 7 bases, and 10 bases stayed unmatched. The CDR3 DNA sequence: TGTGCCAGCAGCTTAAGGCCGACAGGGTACACCAATTCACCCCTCCACTTT. Encoded protein: CASSLRPTGYTNSPLHF.

This clone was counted only a few times. The chain recombines TRBV7-3 with TRBJ1-6; D call uncertain. This CDR3 has 15 amino acids. Trimming shortened V by 0 bases and J by 7 bases, and 10 bases separated the two germline ends. Per germline, CDR1 SGHTA and CDR2 FQGTGA. The CDR3: CASSLTSGQNSPLHF. Written as DNA, the CDR3 is TGTGCCAGCAGCTTAACTTCTGGCCAGAATTCACCCCTCCACTTT.

This clone was recorded a few times. V and J are TRBV5-6 and TRBJ2-7; D possibly corresponds to TRBD1 (5 bases). CDR3 length equals 13 residues. Trimming cost V 4 bases and J 4 bases, with 12 bases left between them. CDR1 and CDR2 (germline): SGHDT, YYEEEE. Here the CDR3 DNA reads TGTGCCAGCAGCGCACCAGGGTGGTACGAGCAGTACGTC. The encoded protein is CASSAPGWYEQYV.

This sequence joins TRBV10-2 and TRBJ1-2, with a possible D match to TRBD1 (6 bases). This CDR3 is 16 amino acids long. Germline V gene data show CDR1 as WSHSY and CDR2 as SAAADI. Trimming pared 4 bases from V and 5 bases from J, leaving 20 bases between. In DNA, the CDR3 is TGCGCCAGCAGTGCATACAACGGACAGTTTAGGTATGGCTACACCTTC. Its translation: CASSAYNGQFRYGYTF.

The chain uses TRBV2 and TRBJ1-4; TRBD1 might be the D (6 bases). V gave up 7 bases and J gave up 6 bases, with 12 bases separating them. Germline CDR1 is SNHLY and CDR2 is FYNNEI. The CDR3 covers 13 residues. This chain's CDR3 is CASNTGQDEKLFF. For the CDR3, the DNA is TGTGCCAGCAACACAGGGCAGGATGAAAAACTGTTTTTT.

The chain couples TRBV11-2 to TRBJ1-6; 8 bases match TRBD1. V lost 5 bases and J lost 3; bases outside the gene matches: 6. The CDR3 has 16 residues. Per the germline V gene, CDR1 is SGHAT and CDR2 is FQNNGV. This CDR3 is CASSPGQGLYNSPLHF. The CDR3 coding sequence is TGTGCCAGCAGCCCAGGACAGGGACTCTATAATTCACCCCTCCACTTT.

The V call is TRBV29-1, the J call TRBJ1-1; D is uncertain. CDR3 length equals 12 residues. The germline V gene encodes CDR1 SQVTM and CDR2 ANQGSEA. V lost 8 bases and J lost 1, with 11 bases in between. The CDR3 here is CSIGEGNTEAFF. The CDR3 region has the DNA TGCAGCATAGGAGAGGGGAACACTGAAGCTTTCTTT.

This chain joins TRBV9 and TRBJ2-1; no reliable D call. Trimming left V 0 bases short and J 5 bases short, with 6 bases between. Germline assignment: CDR1 SGDLS and CDR2 YYNGEE. This CDR3 region has 13 residues. As DNA, the CDR3 is TGTGCCAGCAGCGTAGTGGCGGACAATGAGCAGTTCTTC. Translating it yields CASSVVADNEQFF.

The rearrangement joins TRBV7-9 to TRBJ2-3; 12 bases align to TRBD1. The CDR3 has 18 amino acids. V lost 3 bases and J lost 1; bases outside the gene matches: 8. The germline CDR1 and CDR2 sequences are SEHNR and FQNEAQ (reference sequence). The CDR3 spells CASSFGDRGLWGTDTQYF. In DNA form, the CDR3 reads TGTGCCAGCAGCTTCGGGGACAGGGGGCTGTGGGGCACAGATACGCAGTATTTT.

The V gene is TRBV6-4, the J gene TRBJ2-3; 10 positions match TRBD1. The CDR3 sequence is 14 residues long. The junction had 2 bases not matched to a gene; V was cut back by 6 bases and J by 2 bases. The germline CDR1 and CDR2 sequences are MRHNA and SNTAGT. For the CDR3, the DNA is TGTGCCAGCAGCGGGACAGGGGTCACAGATACGCAGTATTTT. Translation gives CASSGTGVTDTQYF.

V is TRBV28 and J is TRBJ2-7; D is uncertain. Trimming left V 4 bases short and J 9 bases short, with 16 bases between. The CDR3 length is 13 residues. Germline V gene lookup returns CDR1 MDHEN and CDR2 SYDVKM. The CDR3 reads CASSSATLSTQYV. The CDR3 DNA sequence: TGTGCCAGCAGTTCCGCTACCCTTAGCACGCAGTACGTC.

CDR3 nucleotide sequence: TGTGCCAGCAGCTTTCGGCTAGCGGGGGACAATGAGCAGTTCTTC. It codes for CASSFRLAGDNEQFF. The genes are TRBV11-2 and TRBJ2-1; TRBD2 aligns across 10 bases. Germline V gives CDR1 SGHAT, CDR2 FQNNGV. After removal of 3 bases from V and 5 bases from J, the junction contained 4 bases not matched to a gene. The CDR3 has 15 residues.

This chain joins TRBV7-2 and TRBJ1-6; D gene unclear. Germline lookup yields CDR1 SGHTA and CDR2 FQGNSA. V lost 2 bases to trimming and J lost 6 bases, with 5 bases between them. This CDR3 spans 13 amino acids. The CDR3 nucleotides are TGTGCCAGCAGCTTAAGGAGTAATTCACCCCTCCACTTT. It specifies CASSLRSNSPLHF.

V gene TRBV30 combines with J gene TRBJ2-3; 10 bases are shared with TRBD2. V dropped 2 bases and J dropped 5; count of bases not matched to a gene: 4. Germline V gene data show CDR1 as GTSNPN and CDR2 as SVGIG (reference sequence). This CDR3 has 14 residues. CDR3 sequence (DNA): TGTGCCTGGAGTCCTAGCGGGGGTGTAGATACGCAGTATTTT. This gives the protein CAWSPSGGVDTQYF.

The V and J genes are TRBV6-1 and TRBJ1-6, with D possibly matching TRBD1 (5 bases). V was pared by 8 bases and J by 7 bases, with 18 bases between. Germline CDR1 reads MNHNS; CDR2 reads SASEGT. The CDR3 covers 15 residues. The CDR3 DNA reads TGTGCCAGCGGGTGGACACCCAAGAGGAATTCACCCCTCCACTTT. Protein sequence: CASGWTPKRNSPLHF.

The rearrangement uses TRBV11-1 and TRBJ1-1, with a possible D match to TRBD1 (5 bases). The V end was cut by 5 bases, the J end by 6 bases, with 13 bases between. The CDR3 is 13 residues long. Germline loops: CDR1 SGHAT, CDR2 FQDESV (reference sequence). CDR3 loop: CASSSRVSAEAFF. The CDR3 DNA sequence: TGTGCCAGCAGCAGCAGGGTATCGGCTGAAGCTTTCTTT. Looking up the rest from reference TRBV11-1 and TRBJ1-1 gives the full variable domain: EAEVAQSPRYKITEKSQAVAFWCDPISGHATLYWYRQILGQGPELLVQFQDESVVDDSQLPKDRFSAERLKGVDSTLKIQPAELGDSAMYLCASSSRVSAEAFFGQGTRLTVV.

The V and J genes are TRBV11-2 and TRBJ2-7; D ambiguous. Germline V gene lookup returns CDR1 SGHAT and CDR2 FQNNGV. This CDR3 has 13 residues. Between the trimmed V and J ends, which lost 0 bases and 4 bases, there was a span of 7 bases. The chain's CDR3 is CASSLDPRYEQYF. CDR3 bases: TGTGCCAGCAGCTTAGATCCCCGGTACGAGCAGTACTTC. The full variable domain, with the rest looked up from reference TRBV11-2 and TRBJ2-7, is EAGVAQSPRYKIIEKRQSVAFWCNPISGHATLYWYQQILGQGPKLLIQFQNNGVVDDSQLPKDRFSAERLKGVDSTLKIQPAKLEDSAVYLCASSLDPRYEQYFGPGTRLTVT.

This clone was detected only a few times. This chain connects TRBV18 to TRBJ2-7; 8 bases line up with TRBD1. Trimming at V came to 6 bases and at J to 6 bases, leaving 10 bases not matched to a gene. This CDR3 contains 14 residues. The germline V gene encodes CDR1 KGHSH and CDR2 LQKENI. CDR3 loop: CASSPAQGAPEQYV. The DNA of the CDR3 is TGTGCCAGCTCCCCAGCCCAGGGGGCCCCCGAGCAGTACGTC.